The 28 T cell receptor beta chains presented below share a single source sample, sequenced in a study of cytomegalovirus exposure and HLA in healthy donors (dated by TCRdb to 2016 to 2017). The library was obtained by the immunoSEQ multiplex PCR assay. The clones in this table, taken by TCRdb from immuneACCESS, are in-frame only. Not every clone is retained; where verified, under half of the shortfall comes from an unresolved V gene, and the cause of the rest is unknown. This sample gives 100,000 to 150,000 clones in total; roughly nine tenths of them show up just once. The top ten clones comprise about 3.5% of the sample. The material sequenced was PBMCs. These receptors were taken from a man aged 30-40 years in good health and CMV-seronegative.

This sequence joins TRBV19 and TRBJ2-3, with D uncertain. The CDR3 contains 8 residues. Germline V lookup: CDR1 LNHDA, CDR2 SQIVND (reference sequence). Trimming left V 7 bases short and J 13 bases short, with 6 bases between. The CDR3 reads CASTLKYF. As DNA, the CDR3 is TGTGCCAGTACCTTAAAGTATTTT.

This clone has more than one count but fewer than ten. The V call is TRBV13, the J call TRBJ1-2, with 7 bases lining up with TRBD1. Trimming at V came to 3 bases and at J to 2 bases, leaving 0 bases not matched to a gene. There are 13 residues in the CDR3. Germline lookup yields CDR1 PRHDT and CDR2 FYEKMQ (reference sequence). CDR3 amino acids: CASSLTGNYGYTF. CDR3 DNA: TGTGCCAGCAGCTTGACAGGGAACTATGGCTACACCTTC.

This chain connects TRBV2 to TRBJ1-6; possible D gene TRBD1, 5 bases. The CDR3 sequence is 12 residues long. Germline V CDR1 and CDR2: SNHLY, FYNNEI. The V and J ends lost 3 bases and 13 bases respectively, with 10 bases between them. The CDR3 nucleotides read TGTGCCAGCAGTGACAGGGCTGGGCCCCTCCACTTT. This encodes CASSDRAGPLHF.

The gene calls are TRBV19 and TRBJ1-5, with TRBD1 matching over 9 bases. The CDR3 sequence is 14 residues long. Germline CDR1 reads LNHDA; CDR2 reads SQIVND (reference sequence). Losses at the gene ends were 8 bases for V and 6 bases for J; bases not matched to a gene: 8. CDR3 protein: CASWTGEWAQPQHF. CDR3 nucleotide sequence: TGTGCCAGTTGGACAGGGGAGTGGGCTCAGCCCCAGCATTTT.

V and J are TRBV7-2 and TRBJ1-5; tentative D call: TRBD1 (5 bases). The CDR3 totals 14 residues. Germline V gives CDR1 SGHTA, CDR2 FQGNSA. Trimming cost V 5 bases and J 3 bases, with 11 bases left between them. The CDR3 loop is CASSAGPNNQPQHF. Here the CDR3 DNA reads TGTGCCAGCAGCGCGGGGCCTAACAATCAGCCCCAGCATTTT. The full variable domain, rest sourced from reference TRBV7-2 and TRBJ1-5, is GAGVSQSPSNKVTEKGKDVELRCDPISGHTALYWYRQSLGQGLEFLIYFQGNSAPDKSGLPSDRFSAERTGGSVSTLTIQRTQQEDSAVYLCASSAGPNNQPQHFGDGTRLSIL.

The V gene is TRBV11-2, the J gene TRBJ1-1; 7 bases fit TRBD1. Germline-derived CDR1 and CDR2 are SGHAT and FQNNGV. There are 12 residues in the CDR3. V was pared by 5 bases and J by 8 bases, with 5 bases of the junction left unmatched. Here the CDR3 DNA reads TGTGCCAGCAGCAACCGACAGGGAGAAGCTTTCTTT. It yields the protein CASSNRQGEAFF.

The gene calls are TRBV19 and TRBJ1-2; possibly TRBD1 for D (5 bases). V shed 0 bases and J shed 2 bases, with 10 bases lying between them. The CDR3 is made up of 15 amino acids. Germline V lookup: CDR1 LNHDA, CDR2 SQIVND (reference sequence). CDR3: CASSIDLGANYGYTF. CDR3 sequence (DNA): TGTGCCAGTAGTATAGATCTAGGGGCGAACTATGGCTACACCTTC.

The chain couples TRBV5-1 to TRBJ2-4; D possibly corresponds to TRBD1 (6 bases). Germline CDR1 reads SGHRS; CDR2 reads YFSETQ. CDR3 size: 17 residues. Deletions cut 4 bases from V and 6 bases from J, with 23 bases between. CDR3 sequence (DNA): TGCGCCAGCAGCCCTCCATCGAATAGGGCGGACAGAAACATTCAGTACTTC. Residues: CASSPPSNRADRNIQYF.

CDR3 DNA: TGTGCCAGCAGTTTAGTGGCTAGCGGGGGAGCCACAGATACGCAGTATTTT. Residues: CASSLVASGGATDTQYF. The V gene is TRBV27, the J gene TRBJ2-3; 10 bases match TRBD2. Germline V gene sequence: CDR1 MNHEY, CDR2 SMNVEV (reference sequence). There are 17 residues in the CDR3. The V gene end was trimmed by 2 bases and the J gene end by 2 bases; junction bases not matched to a gene: 7.

The rearrangement uses TRBV7-2 and TRBJ2-5; 8 bases are a match to TRBD2. With V trimmed by 2 bases and J by 1 base, 6 bases remained unmatched. CDR3 length: 16 amino acids. CDR1 and CDR2 from the germline V gene are SGHTA and FQGNSA. The CDR3 nucleotides read TGTGCCAGCAGCTTAAGCCCACTAGCGGTCCAAGAGACCCAGTACTTC. Protein product: CASSLSPLAVQETQYF.

This chain joins TRBV4-1 and TRBJ2-3, with a tentative D call TRBD1 (6 bases). Germline assignment: CDR1 MGHRA and CDR2 YSYEKL. V was trimmed by 1 base and J by 2 bases, leaving 19 bases between them. This CDR3 is 18 amino acids long. CDR3 sequence: CASSQAPTGIIVTDTQYF. For the CDR3, the DNA is TGCGCCAGCAGCCAAGCGCCTACAGGGATCATTGTCACAGATACGCAGTATTTT.

The chain joins TRBV18 to TRBJ2-1, with 11 bases matching TRBD2. The V segment lost 5 bases and the J segment 6 bases; nucleotides outside the gene matches: 6. The CDR3 spans 15 residues. Germline CDR1 is KGHSH and CDR2 is LQKENI. For the CDR3, the DNA is TGTGCCAGCTCATTTGAGCTAGCGGGGGGCAATGAGCAGTTCTTC. This sequence encodes CASSFELAGGNEQFF.

V usage is TRBV7-2 and J usage is TRBJ1-6; the D gene is possibly TRBD1 (5 bases). CDR3 size: 15 residues. The V gene lost 1 base and the J gene lost 9 bases, with 13 bases spanning the gap. Germline V gene sequence: CDR1 SGHTA, CDR2 FQGNSA. The chain's CDR3 is CASSLEAGLGSPLHF. In DNA, the CDR3 is TGTGCCAGCAGCTTAGAAGCGGGGCTGGGTTCACCCCTCCACTTT.

V is TRBV7-9 and J is TRBJ1-2; D gene ambiguous. CDR1 and CDR2 (germline): SEHNR, FQNEAQ (reference sequence). Trimming removed 0 bases from V and 4 bases from J, with 12 bases in between. The CDR3 length is 15 residues. CDR3 residues: CASSLALRSGYGYTF. For the CDR3, the DNA is TGTGCCAGCAGCTTAGCGCTCCGTTCCGGCTATGGCTACACCTTC.

The J gene is TRBJ1-1, the V gene TRBV18; maybe TRBD1 (6 bases). With 5 bases removed from V and 0 bases from J, the gap between germline ends came to 7 bases. Germline V gene sequence: CDR1 KGHSH, CDR2 LQKENI. There are 13 residues in the CDR3. CDR3 DNA: TGTGCCAGCTCAACAGGGATGAACACTGAAGCTTTCTTT. As protein: CASSTGMNTEAFF.

The chain recombines TRBV4-3 with TRBJ2-7; D gene uncertain. Germline V gene data show CDR1 as LGHNA and CDR2 as YSLEER. This CDR3 has 14 residues. V shed 1 base and J shed 6 bases, with 13 bases lying between them. The CDR3 loop is CASSQGPTRGEQYF. The CDR3 bases are TGCGCCAGCAGCCAAGGCCCGACGCGAGGCGAGCAGTACTTC.

V is TRBV7-6 and J is TRBJ2-5, with TRBD1 matching 7 bases. Germline V gene lookup returns CDR1 SGHVS and CDR2 FNYEAQ. After removal of 5 bases from V and 2 bases from J, the junction contained 14 bases not matched to a gene. This CDR3 region has 17 residues. The chain's CDR3 is CASSDPITTGQQETQYF. The CDR3 DNA reads TGTGCCAGCAGCGACCCTATTACTACGGGACAGCAAGAGACCCAGTACTTC.

This chain uses TRBV7-2 with TRBJ1-3, with D tentatively TRBD1 (5 bases). V lost 5 bases and J 1 base, leaving 12 bases between the germline ends. Germline-derived CDR1 and CDR2 are SGHTA and FQGNSA. The CDR3 is made up of 15 amino acids. DNA of the CDR3: TGTGCCAGCAGCCCCCGGGGGAGTTCTGGAAACACCATATATTTT. Translation gives CASSPRGSSGNTIYF.

The J gene is TRBJ2-7, the V gene TRBV19, with TRBD2 matching over 7 bases. Germline CDR1 is LNHDA and CDR2 is SQIVND (reference sequence). The CDR3 consists of 15 residues. V lost 5 bases to trimming and J lost 2 bases; unmatched junction nucleotides: 9. This CDR3 reads CASSLGGYSTYEQYF. CDR3 bases: TGTGCCAGTAGTCTCGGGGGGTACAGTACCTACGAGCAGTACTTC.

Comments on this clone: A read error may account for a junction end that differs from germline. The gene calls are TRBV28 and TRBJ2-7, with D possibly matching TRBD2 (6 bases). The V gene's germline CDR1 is MDHEN and CDR2 SYDVKM. The CDR3 covers 16 residues. CDR3 in DNA: TGTGCCAGCAGTTTAGGATTGACACTAGCCTCCTCCGAGCAGTACTTC. It codes for CASSLGLTLASSEQYF.

This rearrangement joins TRBV5-1 to TRBJ1-2; 7 nucleotides line up with TRBD1. The CDR3 sequence is 15 residues long. Germline-derived CDR1 and CDR2 are SGHRS and YFSETQ. Trimming at V came to 1 base and at J to 3 bases, leaving 6 bases not matched to a gene. CDR3 sequence reads: CASSLQGVTDYGYTF. Here the CDR3 DNA reads TGCGCCAGCAGCTTGCAGGGGGTAACGGACTATGGCTACACCTTC.

This sequence joins TRBV5-4 and TRBJ1-1, with D perhaps matching TRBD1 (5 bases). V lost 0 bases to trimming and J lost 6 bases, with 9 bases between them. Germline V gene lookup returns CDR1 SGHNT and CDR2 YYREEE (reference sequence). The CDR3 sequence is 13 residues long. The CDR3, as DNA: TGTGCCAGCAGCTTGGTAGGGGAATCTGAAGCTTTCTTT. Encoded protein: CASSLVGESEAFF.

The V and J genes are TRBV5-1 and TRBJ2-7, with TRBD1 as a possible D gene (6 bases). The CDR3 is 15 residues long. Germline CDR1 is SGHRS and CDR2 is YFSETQ. Trimming left V 1 base short and J 0 bases short, with 11 bases between. DNA of the CDR3: TGCGCCAGCAGCTTGTCAGGGGCCAACTCCTACGAGCAGTACTTC. This codes for CASSLSGANSYEQYF. Filled out from reference TRBV5-1 and TRBJ2-7, the complete variable domain reads KAGVTQTPRYLIKTRGQQVTLSCSPISGHRSVSWYQQTPGQGLQFLFEYFSETQRNKGNFPGRFSGRQFSNSRSEMNVSTLELGDSALYLCASSLSGANSYEQYFGPGTRLTVT.

The V gene is TRBV4-3, the J gene TRBJ2-7; TRBD2 agrees at 12 bases. The CDR3 is made up of 16 amino acids. Germline CDR1 is LGHNA and CDR2 is YSLEER. The J segment lost 3 bases and the V segment lost 2 bases, leaving 5 bases of the junction unmatched. Here the CDR3 DNA reads TGCGCCAGCAGCCAACTACTAGCGGGGGGTTACTACGAGCAGTACTTC. It yields the protein CASSQLLAGGYYEQYF.

The J gene is TRBJ2-5, the V gene TRBV6-5; D uncertain. Trimming pared 2 bases from V and 1 base from J, leaving 5 bases between. The germline gives CDR1 MNHEY, CDR2 SVGAGI. The CDR3 has 13 amino acids. The CDR3 nucleotides are TGTGCCAGCAGTTACCGGTTCCAAGAGACCCAGTACTTC. This translates into CASSYRFQETQYF.

The V gene is TRBV10-3, the J gene TRBJ2-7, with 8 bases fitting TRBD1. Trimming at V came to 0 bases and at J to 7 bases, leaving 14 bases not matched to a gene. Germline V gives CDR1 ENHRY, CDR2 SYGVKD. The CDR3 sequence is 17 residues long. Here the CDR3 reads CAISESTGGLPSREQYF. In DNA, the CDR3 is TGTGCCATCAGTGAGTCCACAGGGGGACTTCCTTCTAGGGAGCAGTACTTC.

The genes are TRBV2 and TRBJ2-7, with a tentative D call TRBD2 (5 bases). The CDR3 length is 16 residues. Looked up from germline, CDR1 is SNHLY and CDR2 is FYNNEI. Trimming removed 7 bases from V and 0 bases from J, with 19 bases in between. The CDR3 nucleotides read TGTGCCAGCACTTACGTGAAGGTTACTAGCTCCTACGAGCAGTACTTC. Its translation: CASTYVKVTSSYEQYF.

The V call is TRBV9, the J call TRBJ1-3; D is possibly TRBD1 (5 bases). CDR3 size: 15 residues. Deletions cut 4 bases from V and 2 bases from J, with 13 bases between. CDR1 SGDLS and CDR2 YYNGEE come from the germline V gene. This chain's CDR3 is CASSPRGGAGNTIYF. The CDR3 DNA sequence: TGTGCCAGCAGCCCTCGGGGGGGGGCTGGAAACACCATATATTTT.